This T cell receptor beta chain was captured in a study of a mutant IDH1 vaccine in newly diagnosed glioma. For the study at large: Vaccination began 4-6 weeks post radiotherapy alone, or with temozolomide cycles.

Time point indicated: week 47, end of study. Each dose delivered 300 ug of mutant IDH1 20-mer peptide subcutaneously with imiquimod. In weeks 1, 3, 5, 7, 11, 15, 19 and 23, patients were immunized, eight times in all. New WHO grade 3 or 4 IDH1-mutant, ATRX-lost astrocytomas were present in all donors. V gave up 2 bases and J gave up 1 base; unmatched junction bases: 7. Germline loops: CDR1 SNHLY, CDR2 FYNNEI. CDR3 length equals 17 residues. Clones were read by immunoSEQ multiplex PCR, and TCRdb kept only the in-frame ones, dropping some. This sample has about 62,000 clones, with 75% to 90% found just once. In the case of this clone: Its matching antigen is unknown.

The TCR originated in a man aged 30 to 39 with glioma. The V gene is TRBV2, the J gene TRBJ2-2, with TRBD2 matching over 7 bases. Sequenced here: PBMCs, sampled from a glioma patient whose treatment included an IDH1 peptide vaccine. The CDR3 DNA reads as TGTGCCAGCAGTGAACTAGCGGAAGAGATGAACACCGGGGAGCTGTTTTTT. This encodes CASSELAEEMNTGELFF.